This T cell receptor (beta chain) appears in the sequencing data of a study of vaccination effects on CD4 cells after COVID-19 (dated 2022 in TCRdb). In terms of the full investigation: In the ViraFEST assay, PBMC were stimulated with viral peptide pools, and antigen-specific CD4+ T cell clonotypes were then identified by expansion using TCR sequencing. Each participant received two doses of an mRNA SARS-CoV-2 vaccine, either BNT162b2 or mRNA-1273. Some 2 million PBMC per well were cultured with about 9.6 ug/ml peptides in IMDM containing 5% human AB serum, approximately 10 IU/ml IL-2 and gentamicin. In both COVID-19 convalescent patients and infection-naive vaccine recipients, the study compared SARS-CoV-2 spike-specific CD4+ TCR repertoires from before mRNA vaccination with those from after it. A total of around eleven COVID-19 convalescent patients and several SARS-CoV-2-naive healthy vaccine recipients were included in the full study. The Oncomine TCR Beta short-read assay on an Illumina iSeq 100 was used to sequence cultures from other donors in the study.

Comments on this clone: Its recognized antigen is unknown. An end of the junction does not agree with germline; a read error may underlie this.

After around 10 days of culture, CD4+ T cells were isolated with the EasySep CD4+ T cell isolation kit. Negative nucleocapsid antibody results before and after vaccination confirmed that the healthy vaccine recipients had no prior SARS-CoV-2 infection. Half of the culture medium was replaced with fresh IL-2-containing medium on days 3 and 7. Unless noted otherwise, every peptide stimulation condition was grown in triplicate wells. PBMC were separated from whole blood using Ficoll-Paque Plus gradient centrifugation and were then either cryopreserved at -140C or used fresh. The QIAamp micro DNA kit was used to extract genomic DNA from the cultured CD4+ T cells. Here is what the overall study found, with its caveats: Clones induced by infection and clones induced by vaccination both contracted markedly at late timepoints after vaccination, which fits with T cell responses waning over time. Among healthy vaccine recipients, nearly all vaccine-induced clones were SARS-CoV-2 mono-reactive, and just 1 of 255 was cross-reactive with common cold coronaviruses. The study was limited by a small number of convalescent patients and lacked early post-infection timepoints.

The CDR3 covers 12 residues, taking in both the cysteine and the phenylalanine. The sequence is cut down to CDR3 DNA, 36 bases in frame from base 1. CDR1 and CDR2 are drawn from the germline V gene (reference sequence): LNHDA, SQIVND. Libraries came from the immunoSEQ multiplex PCR assay. DNA from the cultured and isolated CD4+ T cells underwent TCR beta CDR3 sequencing. In the authors' own workflow: The analysis removed non-productive TCR sequences, trimmed reads to the CDR3 region, and retained only CDR3s that were 7 or more amino acids long. The MANAFEST web app was used to identify antigen-specific clonotypes by comparing expansion in peptide wells with expansion in reference cultures. To count as positive, a clone had to show expansion at FDR<0.05 compared with the reference and with all other wells, an odds ratio above 5, and a frequency above 0.1% in two replicate wells. Clonotypes significantly expanded in SARS-CoV-2 spike wells and in at least one common cold coronavirus spike condition were defined as cross-reactive. CDR3 similarity was assessed by Levenshtein distance with the stringdist R package, and unrooted trees were built with ape in R 3.6.1. TCRdb retrieved this table from immuneACCESS and kept in-frame rearrangements only. Not all clones are present; in checked studies, unresolved V genes account for under half, and no reason is known for the remainder. The DNA was the basis for D and trimming; V, J and clone size are from that table. The sample includes some 30,000 clones, with around three quarters observed a single time. Over 3% of the sample comes from the top ten.

In this chain, TRBV19 is recombined with TRBJ1-1; no D segment can be confidently identified. The starting material was CD4+ T cells from PBMCs cultured without peptide, obtained before COVID-19 vaccination. This clonotype was obtained from a human donor who received a COVID-19 vaccine. The CDR3 loop reads CASSIVGDIPPF. The DNA is TGTGCCAGTAGTATAGTCGGGGATATCCCCCCTTTT.